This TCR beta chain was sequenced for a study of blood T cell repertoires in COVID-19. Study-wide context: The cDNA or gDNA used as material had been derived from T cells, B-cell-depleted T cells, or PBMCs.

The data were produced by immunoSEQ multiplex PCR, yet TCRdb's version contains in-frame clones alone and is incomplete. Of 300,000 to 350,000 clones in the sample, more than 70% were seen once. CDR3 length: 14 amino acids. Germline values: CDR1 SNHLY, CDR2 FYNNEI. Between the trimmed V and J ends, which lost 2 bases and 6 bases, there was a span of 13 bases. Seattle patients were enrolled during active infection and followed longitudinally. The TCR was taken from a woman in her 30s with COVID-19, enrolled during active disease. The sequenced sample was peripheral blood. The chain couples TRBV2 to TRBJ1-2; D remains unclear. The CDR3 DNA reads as TGTGCCAGCAGTGAACGCAGAACAGTCAATGGCTACACCTTC. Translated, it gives CASSERRTVNGYTF.